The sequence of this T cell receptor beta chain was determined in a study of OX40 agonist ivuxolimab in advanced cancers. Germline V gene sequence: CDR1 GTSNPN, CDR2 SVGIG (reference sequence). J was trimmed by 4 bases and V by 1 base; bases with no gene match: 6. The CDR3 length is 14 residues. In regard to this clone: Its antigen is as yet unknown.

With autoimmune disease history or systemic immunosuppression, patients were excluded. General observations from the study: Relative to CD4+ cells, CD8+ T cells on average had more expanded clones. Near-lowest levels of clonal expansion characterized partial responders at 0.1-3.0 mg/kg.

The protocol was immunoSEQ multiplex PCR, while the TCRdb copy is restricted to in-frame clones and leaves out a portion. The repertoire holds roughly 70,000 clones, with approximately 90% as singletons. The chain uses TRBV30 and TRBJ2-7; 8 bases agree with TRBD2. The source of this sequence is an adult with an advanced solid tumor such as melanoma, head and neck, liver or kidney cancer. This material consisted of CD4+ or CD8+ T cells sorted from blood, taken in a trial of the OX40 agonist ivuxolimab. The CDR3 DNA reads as TGTGCCTGGAGTGGAGGGACTAGTAGGTACGAGCAGTACTTC. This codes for CAWSGGTSRYEQYF.